This TCR beta chain was recorded in a study of blood T cells in healthy people across ages. General observations from the study: With naive T cell percentage, TCR beta diversity showed a strong correlation. Aged donors had fewer naive CD4+ cells and lower diversity than long-lived donors.

The germline V gene encodes CDR1 LGHNA and CDR2 YSLEER. This CDR3 contains 15 residues. J gave up 3 bases and V 0 bases, and 4 bases lay outside the gene matches. Using a J-beta primer mix together with a sample-barcoded 5' primer, a second PCR was run for roughly 7 to 12 cycles. TCRdb passed the 5' RACE reads through MiXCR, listing each CDR3 protein once. The table has just over 800,000 distinct CDR3 sequences, around two thirds seen once. On this clonotype: What it binds is not known.

Per-sample PBMC isolation yielded at least 6.5 million cells. The rearrangement joins TRBV4-3 to TRBJ2-7, with 8 positions matching TRBD1. The specimen sequenced was blood. This sequence was found in a young man in good health. CDR3 in DNA: TGCGCCAGCAGCCAAGAAACAGGGGGGCTCTACGAGCAGTACTTC. Residues: CASSQETGGLYEQYF.